Here is one T cell receptor (beta chain) with its context. What it recognizes is unknown. The record originates from a study of T cell repertoires in cytomegalovirus infection. General study points: The ex vivo response showed dominance by HLA-C-restricted CMV-specific TCR beta clonotypes.

The J segment lost 2 bases and the V segment lost 5 bases, leaving 9 bases of the junction unmatched. Germline CDR1 reads SGHVS; CDR2 reads FNYEAQ. This CDR3 contains 16 residues. A single record per CDR3 protein comes from TCRdb applying MiXCR to the reads. Of under 150,000 distinct CDR3 sequences listed, roughly 30% are singletons. The TCR sequence derives from a human donor in good health (CMV status not recorded). Some clones in this sample may be carry-over from other donors' samples. Sequenced material: CD8+ T cells from cultured PBMCs, taken from culture after CMV antigen stimulation. The chain has TRBV7-6 and TRBJ2-5, with 9 bases aligning to TRBD2. CDR3 nucleotides: TGTGCCAGCAGCCCCCGATTAGCGGGGGTACAAGAGACCCAGTACTTC. This gives the protein CASSPRLAGVQETQYF. The full variable domain, in which reference TRBV7-6 and TRBJ2-5 provide the parts outside the CDR3, is GAGVSQSPRYKVTKRGQDVALRCDPISGHVSLYWYRQALGQGPEFLTYFNYEAQQDKSGLPNDRFSAERPEGSISTLTIQRTEQRDSAMYRCASSPRLAGVQETQYFGPGTRLLVL.